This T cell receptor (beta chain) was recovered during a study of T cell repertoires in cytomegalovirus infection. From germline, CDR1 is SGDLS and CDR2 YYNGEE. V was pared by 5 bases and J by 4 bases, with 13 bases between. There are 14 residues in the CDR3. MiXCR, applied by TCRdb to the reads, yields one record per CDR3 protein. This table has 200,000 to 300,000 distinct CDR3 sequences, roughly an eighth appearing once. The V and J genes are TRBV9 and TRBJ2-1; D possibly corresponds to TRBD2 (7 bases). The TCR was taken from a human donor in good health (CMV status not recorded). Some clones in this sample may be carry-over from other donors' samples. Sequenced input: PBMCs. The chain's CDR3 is CASSFRGGYNEQFF. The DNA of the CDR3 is TGTGCCAGCAGTTTTAGGGGGGGATACAATGAGCAGTTCTTC.